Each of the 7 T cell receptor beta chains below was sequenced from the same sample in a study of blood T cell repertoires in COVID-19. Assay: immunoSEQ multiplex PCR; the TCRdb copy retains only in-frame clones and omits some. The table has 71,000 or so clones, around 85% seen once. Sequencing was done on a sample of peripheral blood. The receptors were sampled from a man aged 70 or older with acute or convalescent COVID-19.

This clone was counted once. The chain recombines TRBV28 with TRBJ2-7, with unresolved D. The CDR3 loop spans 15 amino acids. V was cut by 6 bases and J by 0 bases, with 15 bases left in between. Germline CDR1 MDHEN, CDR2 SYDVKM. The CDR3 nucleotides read TGTGCCAGCAGATCCACAACGTTAAACTCCTACGAGCAGTACTTC. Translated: CASRSTTLNSYEQYF.

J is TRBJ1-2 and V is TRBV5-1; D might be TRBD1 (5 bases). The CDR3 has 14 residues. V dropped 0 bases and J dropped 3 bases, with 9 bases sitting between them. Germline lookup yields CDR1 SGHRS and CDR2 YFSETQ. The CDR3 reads CASSLVGGDYGYTF. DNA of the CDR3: TGCGCCAGCAGCTTGGTGGGGGGAGACTATGGCTACACCTTC.

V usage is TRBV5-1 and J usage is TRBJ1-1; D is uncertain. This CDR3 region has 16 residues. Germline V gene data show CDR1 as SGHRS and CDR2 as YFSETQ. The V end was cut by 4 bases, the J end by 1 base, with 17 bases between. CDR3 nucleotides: TGCGCCAGCAGCCGGAGAGCACGAGGAGGGAACACTGAAGCTTTCTTT. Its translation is CASSRRARGGNTEAFF.

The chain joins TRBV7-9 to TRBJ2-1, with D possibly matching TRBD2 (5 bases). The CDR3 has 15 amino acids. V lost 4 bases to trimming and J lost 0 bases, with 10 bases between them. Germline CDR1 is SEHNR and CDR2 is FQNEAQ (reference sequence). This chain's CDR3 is CASSSSGFSYNEQFF. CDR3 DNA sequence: TGTGCCAGCAGCTCAAGCGGATTCTCCTACAATGAGCAGTTCTTC.

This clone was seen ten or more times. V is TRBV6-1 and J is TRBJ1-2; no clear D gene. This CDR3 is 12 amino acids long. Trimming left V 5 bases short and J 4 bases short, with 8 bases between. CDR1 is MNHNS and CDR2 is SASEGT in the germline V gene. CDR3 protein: CASSPGVYGYTF. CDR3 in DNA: TGTGCCAGCAGTCCCGGGGTCTATGGCTACACCTTC.

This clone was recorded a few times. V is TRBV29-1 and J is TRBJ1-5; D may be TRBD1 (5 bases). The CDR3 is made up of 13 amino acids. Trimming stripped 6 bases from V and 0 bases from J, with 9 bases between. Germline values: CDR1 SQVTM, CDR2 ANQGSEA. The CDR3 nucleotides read TGCAGCGTACAGGACACTAGCAATCAGCCCCAGCATTTT. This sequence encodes CSVQDTSNQPQHF.

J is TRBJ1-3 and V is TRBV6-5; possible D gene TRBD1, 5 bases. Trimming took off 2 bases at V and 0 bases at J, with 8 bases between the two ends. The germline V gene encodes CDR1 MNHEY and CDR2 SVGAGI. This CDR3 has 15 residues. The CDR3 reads CASSYVGGSGNTIYF. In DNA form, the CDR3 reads TGTGCCAGCAGTTACGTCGGGGGCTCTGGAAACACCATATATTTT.